The clone carrying this T cell receptor (beta chain) was seen many times. Diagnosis was based on clinical symptoms, serum thyroxine, TRAb, thyroid ultrasound and orbital computed tomography. RNA transcripts served as template for amplifying TCR beta CDR3 sequences. First-round RT-PCR used HTBI primers; second-round multiplex PCR followed. TCRdb fed the multiplex PCR reads into MiXCR, producing one record per CDR3 protein. The sample carries about 160,000 distinct CDR3 sequences, roughly two fifths recorded once. CDR3 length: 17 amino acids. V was pared by 7 bases and J by 0 bases, with 19 bases between. CDR1 and CDR2 from the germline V gene are MDHEN and SYDVKM. This record belongs to a study of Graves' ophthalmopathy and Graves' hyperthyroidism.

Sequencing used peripheral blood. The TCR originated in a middle-aged woman with Graves' ophthalmopathy. The chain uses TRBV28 and TRBJ1-5, with no clear D. CDR3 sequence reads: CASTPTRAPYSNQPQHF. CDR3 DNA: TGTGCCAGCACGCCCACCCGGGCACCATATAGCAATCAGCCCCAGCATTTT.